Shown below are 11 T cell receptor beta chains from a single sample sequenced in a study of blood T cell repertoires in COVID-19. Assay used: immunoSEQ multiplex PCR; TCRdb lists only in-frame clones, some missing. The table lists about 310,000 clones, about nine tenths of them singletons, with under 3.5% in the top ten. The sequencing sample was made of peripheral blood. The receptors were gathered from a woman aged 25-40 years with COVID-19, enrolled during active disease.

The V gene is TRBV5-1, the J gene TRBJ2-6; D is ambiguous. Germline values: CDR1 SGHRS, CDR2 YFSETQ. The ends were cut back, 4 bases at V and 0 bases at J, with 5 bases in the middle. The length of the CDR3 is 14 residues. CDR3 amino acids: CASSDSSGANVLTF. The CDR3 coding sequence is TGCGCCAGCAGCGATAGCTCTGGGGCCAACGTCCTGACTTTC. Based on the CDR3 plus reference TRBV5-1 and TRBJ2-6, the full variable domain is KAGVTQTPRYLIKTRGQQVTLSCSPISGHRSVSWYQQTPGQGLQFLFEYFSETQRNKGNFPGRFSGRQFSNSRSEMNVSTLELGDSALYLCASSDSSGANVLTFGAGSRLTVL.

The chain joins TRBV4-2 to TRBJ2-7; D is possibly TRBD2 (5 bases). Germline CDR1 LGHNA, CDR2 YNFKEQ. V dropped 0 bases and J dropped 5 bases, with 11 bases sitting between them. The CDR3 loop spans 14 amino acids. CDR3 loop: CASSQEPSTDEQYF. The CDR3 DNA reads TGTGCCAGCAGCCAAGAACCTAGCACCGACGAGCAGTACTTC.

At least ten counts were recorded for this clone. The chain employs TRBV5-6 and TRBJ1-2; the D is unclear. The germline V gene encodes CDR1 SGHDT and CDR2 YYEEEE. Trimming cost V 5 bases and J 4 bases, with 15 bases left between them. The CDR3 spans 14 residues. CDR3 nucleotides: TGTGCCAGCAGGGCTTGGTTCCGAACCTATGGCTACACCTTC. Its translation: CASRAWFRTYGYTF.

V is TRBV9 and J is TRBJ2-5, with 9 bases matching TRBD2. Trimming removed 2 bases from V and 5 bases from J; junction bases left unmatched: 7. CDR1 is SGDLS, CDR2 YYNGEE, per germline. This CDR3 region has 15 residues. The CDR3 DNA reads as TGTGCCAGCAGCGTCGCCGGGACTAGCTTGGAGACCCAGTACTTC. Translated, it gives CASSVAGTSLETQYF.

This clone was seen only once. CDR3 loop: CASSLSGGSGNTIYF. CDR3 sequence (DNA): TGTGCCAGCAGTCTGAGCGGTGGCTCTGGAAACACCATATATTTT. The chain has TRBV6-2 or TRBV6-3 and TRBJ1-3, with D unresolved. The CDR3 is 15 residues long. V lost 5 bases and J 0 bases, leaving 11 bases between the germline ends. The germline V gene has CDR1 MNHEY and CDR2 SVGEGT.

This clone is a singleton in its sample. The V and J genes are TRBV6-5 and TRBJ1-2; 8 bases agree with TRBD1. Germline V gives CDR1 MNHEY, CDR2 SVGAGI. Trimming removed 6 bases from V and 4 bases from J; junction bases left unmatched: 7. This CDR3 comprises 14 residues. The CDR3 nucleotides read TGTGCCAGCAGCCGTCTTGGGACAGGCTATGGCTACACCTTC. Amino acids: CASSRLGTGYGYTF.

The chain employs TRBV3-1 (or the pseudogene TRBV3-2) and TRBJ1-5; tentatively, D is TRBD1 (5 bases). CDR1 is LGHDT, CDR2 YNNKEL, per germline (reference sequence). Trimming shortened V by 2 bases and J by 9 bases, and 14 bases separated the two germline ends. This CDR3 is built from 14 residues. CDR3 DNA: TGTGCCAGCAGCCAACAGGGTGGGTTGGTGCCCCAGCATTTT. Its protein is CASSQQGGLVPQHF.

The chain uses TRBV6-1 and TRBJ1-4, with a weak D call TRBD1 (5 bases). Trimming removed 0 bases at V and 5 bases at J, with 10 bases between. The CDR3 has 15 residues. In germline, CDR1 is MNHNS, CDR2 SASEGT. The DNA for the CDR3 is TGTGCCAGCAGTGAAGCGGGTCGGGGGAATGAAAAACTGTTTTTT. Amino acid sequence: CASSEAGRGNEKLFF.

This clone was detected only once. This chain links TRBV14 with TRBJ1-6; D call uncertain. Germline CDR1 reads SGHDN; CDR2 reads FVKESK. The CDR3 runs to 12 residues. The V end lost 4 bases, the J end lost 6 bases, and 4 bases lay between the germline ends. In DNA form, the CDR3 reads TGTGCCAGCAGCCGTATTAATTCACCCCTCCACTTT. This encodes CASSRINSPLHF. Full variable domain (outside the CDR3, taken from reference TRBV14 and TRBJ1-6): EAGVTQFPSHSVIEKGQTVTLRCDPISGHDNLYWYRRVMGKEIKFLLHFVKESKQDESGMPNNRFLAERTGGTYSTLKVQPAELEDSGVYFCASSRINSPLHFGNGTRLTVT.

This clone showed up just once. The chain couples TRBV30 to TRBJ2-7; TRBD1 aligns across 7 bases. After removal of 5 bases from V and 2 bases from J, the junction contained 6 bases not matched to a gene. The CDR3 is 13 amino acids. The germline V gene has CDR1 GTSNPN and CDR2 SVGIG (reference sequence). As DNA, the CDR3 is TGTGCCTGGGCAGTCGGGACAGCCTACGAGCAGTACTTC. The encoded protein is CAWAVGTAYEQYF.

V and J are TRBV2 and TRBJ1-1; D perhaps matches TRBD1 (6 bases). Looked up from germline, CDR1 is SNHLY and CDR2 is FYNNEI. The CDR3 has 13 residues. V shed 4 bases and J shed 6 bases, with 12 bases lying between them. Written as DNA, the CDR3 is TGTGCCAGCAGTGCACACAGGGAAGCTGAAGCTTTCTTT. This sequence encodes CASSAHREAEAFF.